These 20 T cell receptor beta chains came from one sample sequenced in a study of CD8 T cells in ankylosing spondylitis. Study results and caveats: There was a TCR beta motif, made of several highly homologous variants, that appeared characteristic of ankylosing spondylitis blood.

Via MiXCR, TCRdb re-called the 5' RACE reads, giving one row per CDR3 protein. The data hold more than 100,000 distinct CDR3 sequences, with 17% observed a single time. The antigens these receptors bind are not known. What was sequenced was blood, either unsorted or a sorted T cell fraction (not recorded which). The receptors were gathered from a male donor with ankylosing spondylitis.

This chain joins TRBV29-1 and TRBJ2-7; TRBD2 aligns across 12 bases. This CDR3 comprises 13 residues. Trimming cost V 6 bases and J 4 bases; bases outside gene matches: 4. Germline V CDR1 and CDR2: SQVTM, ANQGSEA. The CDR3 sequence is CSVTSGRVYEQYF. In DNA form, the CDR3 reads TGCAGCGTGACTAGCGGGAGAGTTTACGAGCAGTACTTC.

The CDR3 bases are TGTGCCAGCAGGGGGGGTGTTGGGACTAGACCCTACGAGCAGTACTTC. Translating gives CASRGGVGTRPYEQYF. The chain combines TRBV12-3 or TRBV12-4 with TRBJ2-7; TRBD2 matches 8 bases. The V segment lost 6 bases and the J segment 2 bases; nucleotides outside the gene matches: 12. CDR3 length: 16 residues.

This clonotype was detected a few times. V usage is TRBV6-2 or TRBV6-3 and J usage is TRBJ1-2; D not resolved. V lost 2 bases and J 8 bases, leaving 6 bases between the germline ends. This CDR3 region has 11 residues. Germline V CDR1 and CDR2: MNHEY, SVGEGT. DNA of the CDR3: TGTGCCAGCAGTTACGCCGGAGGCTACACCTTC. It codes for CASSYAGGYTF.

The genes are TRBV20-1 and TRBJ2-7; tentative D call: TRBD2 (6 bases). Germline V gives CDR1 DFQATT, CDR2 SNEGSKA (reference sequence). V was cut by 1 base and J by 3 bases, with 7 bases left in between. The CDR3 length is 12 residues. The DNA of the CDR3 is TGCAGTGCTAGAGCGCGGGGCTACGAGCAGTACTTC. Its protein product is CSARARGYEQYF.

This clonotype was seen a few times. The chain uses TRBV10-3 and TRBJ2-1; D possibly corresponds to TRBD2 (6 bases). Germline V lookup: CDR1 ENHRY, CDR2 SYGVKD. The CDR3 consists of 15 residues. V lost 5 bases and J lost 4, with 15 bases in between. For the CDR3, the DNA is TGTGCCATCAGTATGGAGGGAGCACCATACAATGAGCAGTTCTTC. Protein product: CAISMEGAPYNEQFF.

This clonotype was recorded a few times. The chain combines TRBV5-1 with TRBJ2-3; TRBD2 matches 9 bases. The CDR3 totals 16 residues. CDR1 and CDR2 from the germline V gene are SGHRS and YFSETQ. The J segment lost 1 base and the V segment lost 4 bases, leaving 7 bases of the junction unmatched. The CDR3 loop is CASSGGTSRGTDTQYF. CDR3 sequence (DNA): TGCGCCAGCAGCGGGGGGACTAGCCGAGGCACAGATACGCAGTATTTT.

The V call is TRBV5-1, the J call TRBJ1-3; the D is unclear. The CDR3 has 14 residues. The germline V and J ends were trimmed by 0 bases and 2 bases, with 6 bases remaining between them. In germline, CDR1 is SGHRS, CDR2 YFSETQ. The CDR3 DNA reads TGCGCCAGCAGCTTGGAGGATCCTGGAAACACCATATATTTT. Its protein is CASSLEDPGNTIYF.

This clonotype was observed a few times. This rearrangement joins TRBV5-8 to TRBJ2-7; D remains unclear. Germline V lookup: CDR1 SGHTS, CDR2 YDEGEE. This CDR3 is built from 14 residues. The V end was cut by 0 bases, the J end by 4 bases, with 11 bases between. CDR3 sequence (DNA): TGTGCCAGCAGCTTGGTGACCAGCAGTTACGAGCAGTACTTC. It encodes CASSLVTSSYEQYF.

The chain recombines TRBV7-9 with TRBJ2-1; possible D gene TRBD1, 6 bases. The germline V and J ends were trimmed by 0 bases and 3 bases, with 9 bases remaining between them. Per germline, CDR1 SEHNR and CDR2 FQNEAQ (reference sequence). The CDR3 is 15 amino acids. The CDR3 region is CASSLAGADYNEQFF. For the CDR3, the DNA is TGTGCCAGCAGCTTAGCGGGGGCGGACTACAATGAGCAGTTCTTC.

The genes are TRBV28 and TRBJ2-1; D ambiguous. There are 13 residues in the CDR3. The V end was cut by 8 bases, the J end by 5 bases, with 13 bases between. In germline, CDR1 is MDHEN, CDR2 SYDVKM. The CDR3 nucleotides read TGTGCCAGCCGAGTGACACAAGACAATGAGCAGTTCTTC. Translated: CASRVTQDNEQFF.

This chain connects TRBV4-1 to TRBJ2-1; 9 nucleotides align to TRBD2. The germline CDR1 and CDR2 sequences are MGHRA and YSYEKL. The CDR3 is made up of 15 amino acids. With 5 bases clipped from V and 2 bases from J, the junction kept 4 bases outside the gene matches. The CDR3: CASSVTSGTYNEQFF. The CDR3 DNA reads TGCGCCAGCAGCGTGACTAGCGGTACCTACAATGAGCAGTTCTTC.

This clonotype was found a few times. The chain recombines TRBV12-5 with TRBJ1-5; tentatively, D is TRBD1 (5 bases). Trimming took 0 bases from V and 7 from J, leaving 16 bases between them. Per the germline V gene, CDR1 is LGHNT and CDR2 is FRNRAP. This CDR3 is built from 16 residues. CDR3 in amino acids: CASGLVKGVPGQPQHF. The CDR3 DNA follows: TGTGCTAGTGGTTTGGTAAAAGGGGTTCCAGGCCAGCCCCAGCATTTT.

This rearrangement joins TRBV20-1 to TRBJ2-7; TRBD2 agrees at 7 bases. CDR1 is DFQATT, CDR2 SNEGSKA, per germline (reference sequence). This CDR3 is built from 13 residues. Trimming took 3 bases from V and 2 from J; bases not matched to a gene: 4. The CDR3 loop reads CSARGDYAYEQYF. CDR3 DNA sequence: TGCAGTGCTAGGGGGGACTACGCCTACGAGCAGTACTTC.

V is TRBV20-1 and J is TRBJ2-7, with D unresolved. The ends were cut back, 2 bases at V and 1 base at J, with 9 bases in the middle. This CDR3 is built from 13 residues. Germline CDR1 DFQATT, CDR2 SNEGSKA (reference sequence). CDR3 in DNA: TGCAGTGCTAGACCCTATCAATCCTACGAGCAGTACTTC. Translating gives CSARPYQSYEQYF.

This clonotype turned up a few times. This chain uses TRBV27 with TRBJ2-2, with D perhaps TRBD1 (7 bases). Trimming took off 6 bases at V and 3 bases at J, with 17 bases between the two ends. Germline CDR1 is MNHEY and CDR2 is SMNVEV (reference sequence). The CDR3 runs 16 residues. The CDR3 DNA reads TGTGCCAGCAGCAGGGGGGCAGGGATCGACACCGGGGAGCTGTTTTTT. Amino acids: CASSRGAGIDTGELFF.

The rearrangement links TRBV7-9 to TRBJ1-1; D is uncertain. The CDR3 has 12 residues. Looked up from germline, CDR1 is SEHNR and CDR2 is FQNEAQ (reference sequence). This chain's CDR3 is CVLAAENTEAFF. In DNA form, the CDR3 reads TGTGTCCTTGCAGCAGAAAACACTGAAGCTTTCTTT.

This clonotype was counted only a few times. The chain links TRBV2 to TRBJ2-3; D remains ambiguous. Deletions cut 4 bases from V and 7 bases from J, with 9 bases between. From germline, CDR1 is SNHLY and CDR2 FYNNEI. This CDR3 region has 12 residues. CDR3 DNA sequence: TGTGCCAGCAGTGCCCCCATGAATACGCAGTATTTT. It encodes CASSAPMNTQYF.

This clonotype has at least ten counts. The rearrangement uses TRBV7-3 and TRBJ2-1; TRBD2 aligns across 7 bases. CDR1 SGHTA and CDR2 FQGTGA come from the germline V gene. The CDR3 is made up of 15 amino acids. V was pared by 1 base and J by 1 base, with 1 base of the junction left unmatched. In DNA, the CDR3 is TGTGCCAGCAGCTTAAGGACTAGTTCCTACAATGAGCAGTTCTTC. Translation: CASSLRTSSYNEQFF.

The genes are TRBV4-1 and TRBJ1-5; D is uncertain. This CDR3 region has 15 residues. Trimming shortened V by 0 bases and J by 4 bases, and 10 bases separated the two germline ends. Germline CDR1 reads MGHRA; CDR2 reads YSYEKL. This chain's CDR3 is CASSQEGIGNQPQHF. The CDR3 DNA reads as TGCGCCAGCAGCCAAGAGGGTATTGGAAATCAGCCCCAGCATTTT.

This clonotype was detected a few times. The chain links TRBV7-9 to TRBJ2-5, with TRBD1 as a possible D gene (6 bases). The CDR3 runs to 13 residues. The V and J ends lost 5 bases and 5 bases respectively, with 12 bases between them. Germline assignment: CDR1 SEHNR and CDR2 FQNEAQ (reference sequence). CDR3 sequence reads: CASSQQGVETQYF. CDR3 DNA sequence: TGTGCCAGCAGCCAACAGGGAGTTGAGACCCAGTACTTC. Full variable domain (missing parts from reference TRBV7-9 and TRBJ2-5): DTGVSQNPRHKITKRGQNVTFRCDPISEHNRLYWYRQTLGQGPEFLTYFQNEAQLEKSRLLSDRFSAERPKGSFSTLEIQRTEQGDSAMYLCASSQQGVETQYFGPGTRLLVL.